The rows below give T cell receptor beta chains drawn from one sample of a study of CD8+ T cells in alopecia areata. The table came from immunoSEQ multiplex PCR; TCRdb's copy has only in-frame clones and leaves some out. The sample lists 150,000 to 250,000 clones, 55% to 70% occurring once. Here the sequenced sample was CD4+ T cells sorted from blood, taken at week 4, from a patient treated with tofacitinib. These receptor sequences come from a human donor with alopecia areata. Each CDR3 is given with its conserved first and last residue. D genes are given only for firm matches. Not every row has a clone size; where given, it reads once, few, many or a size class.

d_gene	len	abundance	v_gene	j_gene	CDR3nt	CDR3aa
NA	14	once	TRBV5-1	TRBJ2-2	TGCGCCAGCAGCTTGAATACTTACACCGGGGAGCTGTTTTTT	CASSLNTYTGELFF
NA	13	few	TRBV28	TRBJ2-1	TGTGCCAGCAGTTTAGCTCCCAACTACCAGCAGTTCTTC	CASSLAPNYQQFF
NA	17	NA	TRBV5-4	TRBJ2-7	TGTGCCAGCAGCCATACTTTTGGGGGACACTTCTCCTACGAGCAGTACTTC	CASSHTFGGHFSYEQYF
TRBD1	15	NA	TRBV9	TRBJ2-7	TGTGCCAGCAGCTTCCGAGGGGACAGCTCCTACGAGCAGTACTTC	CASSFRGDSSYEQYF
NA	13	once	TRBV7-6	TRBJ1-1	TGTGCCAGCAGCTTAGGAGGGTCATCTGAAGCTTTCTTT	CASSLGGSSEAFF
NA	11	few	TRBV29-1	TRBJ1-1	TGCAGCCCTAGGACAGTCACTGAAGCTTTCTTT	CSPRTVTEAFF
TRBD1	15	NA	TRBV7-2	TRBJ1-6	TGTGCCAGCCAGCGTCAGGGGGCAGGAGGATCACCCCTCCACTTT	CASQRQGAGGSPLHF
NA	14	NA	TRBV4-1	TRBJ1-3	TGCGCCAGCAGCCAATATCGGGCTGGAAACACCATATATTTT	CASSQYRAGNTIYF
NA	17	NA	TRBV18	TRBJ1-1	TGTGCCAGCTCCCTACAGTGGGGCCGCATGGCTATCACTGAAGCTTTCTTT	CASSLQWGRMAITEAFF
NA	11	NA	TRBV30	TRBJ1-2	TGTGCCTGGAGTAGGTCGGCTGGCTACACCTTC	CAWSRSAGYTF
NA	13	NA	TRBV29-1	TRBJ2-6	TGCAGCTTCTCGACATCTGGGGCCAACGTCCTGACTTTC	CSFSTSGANVLTF
NA	16	NA	TRBV30	TRBJ2-5	TGTGCCTGGAGTGTTCTGACAGGAGCGTACCAAGAGACCCAGTACTTC	CAWSVLTGAYQETQYF
TRBD1	13	NA	TRBV2	TRBJ2-2	TGTGCCAGCAGGGACAGGGACACCGGGGAGCTGTTTTTT	CASRDRDTGELFF
TRBD1	15	NA	TRBV5-1	TRBJ1-2	TGCGCCAGCAGCTTGGCCCGACAGGGGCGGGATGGCTACACCTTC	CASSLARQGRDGYTF
NA	15	NA	TRBV11-2	TRBJ2-5	TGTGCCAGCAGCTCTTCCCCGGGTCTTCCGGAGACCCAGTACTTC	CASSSSPGLPETQYF
NA	14	NA	TRBV5-4	TRBJ2-7	TGTGCCAGCAGCTTGGACAGGGGAGGAGGCGAGCAGTACTTC	CASSLDRGGGEQYF
TRBD1	14	NA	TRBV5-6	TRBJ1-4	TGTGCCAGCAGCTTGGGGTTCAGGGGGGAAAAACTGTTTTTT	CASSLGFRGEKLFF
NA	13	NA	TRBV30	TRBJ1-2	TGTGCCTGGAGTGTAAGCAAGGCCTATGGCTACACCTTC	CAWSVSKAYGYTF
NA	13	NA	TRBV30	TRBJ2-3	TGTGCCTGGGACCCGGAAGCCACAGATACGCAGTATTTT	CAWDPEATDTQYF
NA	12	NA	TRBV30	TRBJ1-2	TGTGCCTTGACAGTCCTAATAGGGGGCTACACCTTC	CALTVLIGGYTF
NA	17	NA	TRBV7-9	TRBJ1-2	TGTGCCAGCAGTTTAGCTACGGGCAGGACATCGGACTATGGCTACACCTTC	CASSLATGRTSDYGYTF
NA	15	NA	TRBV5-6	TRBJ2-2	TGTGCCAGCAGCCTGGACTTCCTCGACGCCGGGGAGCTGTTTTTT	CASSLDFLDAGELFF